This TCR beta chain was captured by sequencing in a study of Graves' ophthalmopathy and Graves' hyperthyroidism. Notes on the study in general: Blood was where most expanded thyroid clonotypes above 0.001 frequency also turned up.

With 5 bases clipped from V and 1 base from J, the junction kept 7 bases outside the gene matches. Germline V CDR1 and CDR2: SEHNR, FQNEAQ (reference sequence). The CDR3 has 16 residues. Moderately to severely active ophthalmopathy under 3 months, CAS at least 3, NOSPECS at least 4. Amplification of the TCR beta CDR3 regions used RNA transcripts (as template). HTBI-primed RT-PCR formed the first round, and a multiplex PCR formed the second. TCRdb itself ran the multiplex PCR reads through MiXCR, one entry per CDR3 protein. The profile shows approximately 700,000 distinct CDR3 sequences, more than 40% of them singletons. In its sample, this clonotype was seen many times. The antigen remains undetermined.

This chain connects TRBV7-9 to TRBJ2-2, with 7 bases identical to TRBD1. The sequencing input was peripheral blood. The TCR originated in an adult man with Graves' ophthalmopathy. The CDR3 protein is CASSTGTDKNTGELFF. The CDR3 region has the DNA TGTGCCAGCAGCACAGGGACAGATAAGAACACCGGGGAGCTGTTTTTT.